This is a list of T cell receptor beta chains from one sample in a study of identifying expanded T cells in peripheral blood. Libraries were prepared by immunoSEQ multiplex PCR; TCRdb keeps only in-frame clonotypes and omits some of them. The sample carries roughly 56,000 clones, around 83% recorded once. The specimen was blood. The receptors were sampled from a person aged 18 to 75 in good health. Each CDR3 is given with its conserved first and last residue.

v_call,j_call,cdr3_aa
TRBV2,TRBJ1-3,CASSEFGGAGNTIYF
TRBV4-1,TRBJ2-1,CASSQGPGLAGYEQFF
TRBV30,TRBJ2-6,CAWRGSGANVLTF
TRBV5-4,TRBJ2-1,CASSVGQGRDEQFF
TRBV11-3,TRBJ1-1,CASSLLEDTEAFF
TRBV11-2,TRBJ1-5,CASSLFPNQPQHF
TRBV5-1,TRBJ1-2,CASSQGGGLNYGYTF
TRBV6-5,TRBJ1-2,CASSYRATGTYGYTF
TRBV30,TRBJ1-4,CALGRGELREKLFF
TRBV5-4,TRBJ2-2,CASSPPSKTGELFF
TRBV6-1,TRBJ1-5,CASRRRNSNQPQHF
TRBV4-3,TRBJ1-4,CASSQAAGFATNEKLFF
TRBV23-1,TRBJ2-3,CASSQESQITDTQYF
TRBV27,TRBJ2-3,CASSPKGRGTPDTQYF
TRBV10-3,TRBJ2-7,CAIRGGLIYEQYF
TRBV7-9,TRBJ1-2,CASSLTGGKGGYTF
TRBV6-1,TRBJ1-1,CASSEVMMDTEAFF
TRBV9,TRBJ2-1,CASSADGTSIYEQFF
TRBV7-9,TRBJ1-6,CASSLTGQANSPLHF
TRBV18,TRBJ1-1,CASSPNRAYTEAFF
TRBV7-2,TRBJ2-1,CASSLSGRAYNEQFF
TRBV7-2,TRBJ2-5,CASSRNQETQYF
TRBV21-1,TRBJ1-4,CASSFRDRGLSNEKLFF
TRBV10-3,TRBJ2-3,CAISAGADTQYF
TRBV6-1,TRBJ1-5,CASSGAGGGRYQPQHF
TRBV18,TRBJ1-2,CASSLQETYGYTF
TRBV7-2,TRBJ2-7,CASSLTARGEQYF
TRBV5-1,TRBJ2-2,CASSLGDLRGHGNTGELFF
TRBV14,TRBJ2-3,CASSQDRASAGTSTDTQYF
TRBV6-5,TRBJ1-2,CASSSWPNYGYTF
TRBV11-2,TRBJ2-7,CASSYRVEQYF
TRBV14,TRBJ1-1,CASSQSDRVDTEAFF
TRBV6-1,TRBJ1-1,CASSKLGENTEAFF